Described below is a single TCR beta chain sequence and its context. The antigen remains unidentified. Repertoires were generated with immunoSEQ multiplex PCR, while TCRdb's copy carries only in-frame clones and drops some. The sample lists some 100,000 clones, roughly nine tenths occurring once. These data originate in a study of T cell responses to AZD1222 COVID-19 vaccine. Study context: Pooled in the analysis were second doses at about 4 or about 12 weeks. Study-wide results and caveats: The peak T cell response came first, and repertoires were sampled only after it. A mostly white British donor set with more females was recruited, and clonal diversity was possibly underestimated.

This CDR3 is built from 14 residues. V was cut by 4 bases and J by 5 bases, with 12 bases left in between. Germline-derived CDR1 and CDR2 are LNHDA and SQIVND (reference sequence). The receptor comes from an adult in good health. This specimen consisted of peripheral blood, obtained on day 0 of AZD1222 vaccination. V usage is TRBV19 and J usage is TRBJ1-5; TRBD1 is a possible D gene (6 bases). In nucleotides, the CDR3 is TGTGCCAGTAGTAGTACAGGGCTGCATCAGCCCCAGCATTTT. Its translation is CASSSTGLHQPQHF.